Presented here are 11 T cell receptor beta chains from one specimen sequenced in a study of blood T cell repertoires in COVID-19. This table comes from immunoSEQ multiplex PCR, and its TCRdb copy is limited to in-frame clones, with some not included. The repertoire has about 77,000 clones, roughly 90% of them found once; the top ten carry 15% to 20%. Sequencing was done on a sample of peripheral blood. Receptor source: an elderly woman with active or convalescent COVID-19.

The V gene is TRBV30, the J gene TRBJ1-5, with D unclear. V lost 3 bases, J lost 9 bases, and 9 bases lay in between. The CDR3 runs to 11 residues. Germline CDR1 GTSNPN, CDR2 SVGIG (reference sequence). CDR3 DNA sequence: TGTGCCTGGAGCCGTGAGGGGCCCCAGCATTTT. Translating gives CAWSREGPQHF.

The chain combines TRBV3-1 (or the pseudogene TRBV3-2) with TRBJ1-3; no clear D. CDR1 and CDR2 from the germline V gene are LGHDT and YNNKEL (reference sequence). The CDR3 has 14 residues. V was pared by 4 bases and J by 0 bases, with 7 bases between. CDR3 in amino acids: CASSRQDSGNTIYF. The CDR3 nucleotides read TGTGCCAGCAGCCGGCAGGACTCTGGAAACACCATATATTTT.

The sample holds one count of this clone. The rearrangement joins TRBV6-2 or TRBV6-3 to TRBJ1-6; perhaps TRBD1 as D (6 bases). Germline lookup yields CDR1 MNHEY and CDR2 SVGEGT. V shed 6 bases and J shed 8 bases, with 11 bases lying between them. The CDR3 sequence is 13 residues long. DNA of the CDR3: TGTGCCAGCAGCCCCGGGACATATTCACCCCTCCACTTT. Translation gives CASSPGTYSPLHF.

This CDR3 is CASSIGWGHYGYTF. The CDR3 DNA reads as TGTGCCAGTAGTATCGGTTGGGGGCACTATGGCTACACCTTC. The chain couples TRBV19 to TRBJ1-2; possibly TRBD1 for D (6 bases). Germline values: CDR1 LNHDA, CDR2 SQIVND (reference sequence). V was shortened by 3 bases and J by 3 bases, with 11 bases between the two germline ends. CDR3 length: 14 residues.

The gene calls are TRBV28 and TRBJ1-4; perhaps TRBD1 as D (5 bases). Germline V CDR1 and CDR2: MDHEN, SYDVKM. This CDR3 contains 14 residues. V was trimmed by 2 bases and J by 10 bases, leaving 14 bases between them. This CDR3 is CASSLPQHGGKLFF. CDR3 sequence (DNA): TGTGCCAGCAGTTTACCACAACACGGGGGAAAACTGTTTTTT.

The genes are TRBV18 and TRBJ2-2; TRBD1 aligns across 7 bases. The CDR3 has 14 amino acids. Germline-derived CDR1 and CDR2 are KGHSH and LQKENI. Trimming cost V 3 bases and J 4 bases; bases outside gene matches: 2. CDR3 DNA sequence: TGTGCCAGCTCACCCCGGGACAGCACCGGGGAGCTGTTTTTT. Its protein is CASSPRDSTGELFF.

V usage is TRBV6-2 or TRBV6-3 and J usage is TRBJ2-3, with a weak D call TRBD1 (6 bases). Germline CDR1 reads MNHEY; CDR2 reads SVGEGT. The CDR3 loop spans 17 amino acids. V was pared by 4 bases and J by 2 bases, with 19 bases between. Here the CDR3 DNA reads TGTGCCAGCAGTTTACAGGGCAGGGTTTTACACACAGATACGCAGTATTTT. Amino acids: CASSLQGRVLHTDTQYF.

This rearrangement joins TRBV2 to TRBJ1-5; the match to TRBD1 covers 10 bases. In germline, CDR1 is SNHLY, CDR2 FYNNEI. The trim removed 5 bases at V and 2 bases at J, leaving 6 bases unmatched. CDR3 length equals 16 residues. The CDR3 nucleotides are TGTGCCAGCAGTCTCAGGGACAGGGGCGGCAATCAGCCCCAGCATTTT. Its translation: CASSLRDRGGNQPQHF.

This clone was recorded once. The rearrangement joins TRBV18 to TRBJ2-5, with 7 bases that match TRBD1. Germline CDR1 and CDR2: KGHSH and LQKENI. This CDR3 is 14 amino acids long. V lost 5 bases, J lost 2 bases, and 5 bases stayed unmatched. The CDR3 protein is CASSTRQGQETQYF. In DNA form, the CDR3 reads TGTGCCAGCTCAACAAGACAGGGTCAAGAGACCCAGTACTTC.

The CDR3 protein is CASRPGQGGEQYF. The DNA of the CDR3 is TGTGCCAGCAGACCGGGACAGGGAGGCGAGCAGTACTTC. The chain employs TRBV12-3 or TRBV12-4 and TRBJ2-7; 9 nucleotides agree with TRBD1. Losses at the gene ends were 6 bases for V and 6 bases for J; bases not matched to a gene: 6. The CDR3 runs 13 residues.

This clone occurred a few times. The V and J genes are TRBV5-1 and TRBJ2-1; tentative D call: TRBD2 (6 bases). Germline V lookup: CDR1 SGHRS, CDR2 YFSETQ. V lost 0 bases and J 7 bases, leaving 11 bases between the germline ends. The CDR3 runs to 14 residues. CDR3 in DNA: TGCGCCAGCAGCTTGGTGACTAGTGGGAATGAGCAGTTCTTC. It yields the protein CASSLVTSGNEQFF.